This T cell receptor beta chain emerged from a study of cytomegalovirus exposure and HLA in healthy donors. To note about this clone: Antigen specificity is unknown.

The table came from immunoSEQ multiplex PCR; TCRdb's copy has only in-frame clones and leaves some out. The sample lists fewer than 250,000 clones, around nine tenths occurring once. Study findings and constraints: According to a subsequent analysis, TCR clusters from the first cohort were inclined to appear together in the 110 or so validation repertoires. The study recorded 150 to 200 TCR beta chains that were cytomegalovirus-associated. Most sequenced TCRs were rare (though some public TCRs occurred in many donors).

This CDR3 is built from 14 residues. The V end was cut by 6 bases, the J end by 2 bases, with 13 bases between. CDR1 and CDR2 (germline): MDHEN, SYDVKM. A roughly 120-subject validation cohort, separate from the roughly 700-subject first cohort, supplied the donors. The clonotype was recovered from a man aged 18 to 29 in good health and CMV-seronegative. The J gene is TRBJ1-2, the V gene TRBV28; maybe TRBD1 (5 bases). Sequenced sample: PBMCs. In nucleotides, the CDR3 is TGTGCCAGCAGCCCCGGGACTGCCAACTATGGCTACACCTTC. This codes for CASSPGTANYGYTF.